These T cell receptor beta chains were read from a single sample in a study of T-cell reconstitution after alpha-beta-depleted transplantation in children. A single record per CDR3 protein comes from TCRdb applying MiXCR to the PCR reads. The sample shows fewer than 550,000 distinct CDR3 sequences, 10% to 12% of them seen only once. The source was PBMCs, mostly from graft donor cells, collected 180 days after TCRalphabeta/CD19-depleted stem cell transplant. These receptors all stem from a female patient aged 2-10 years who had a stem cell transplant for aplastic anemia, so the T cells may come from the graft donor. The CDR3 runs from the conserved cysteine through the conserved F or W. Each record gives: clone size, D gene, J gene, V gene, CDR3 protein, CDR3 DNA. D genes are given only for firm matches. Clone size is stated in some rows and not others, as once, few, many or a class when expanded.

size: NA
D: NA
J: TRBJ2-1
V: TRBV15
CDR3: CATRVLGGGGEQFF
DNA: TGTGCCACCAGGGTCTTGGGAGGGGGGGGTGAGCAGTTCTTC

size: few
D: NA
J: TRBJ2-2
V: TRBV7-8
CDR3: CASSLVPGPGELFF
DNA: TGTGCCAGCAGCTTAGTGCCAGGTCCCGGGGAGCTGTTTTTT

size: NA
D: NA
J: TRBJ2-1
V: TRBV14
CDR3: CASSLLLRSYNEQFF
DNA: TGTGCCAGCAGCCTCCTTTTAAGGTCCTACAATGAGCAGTTCTTC

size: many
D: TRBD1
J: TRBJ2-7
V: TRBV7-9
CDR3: CASSQGQGSYEQYF
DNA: TGTGCCAGCAGCCAGGGACAGGGATCCTACGAGCAGTACTTC

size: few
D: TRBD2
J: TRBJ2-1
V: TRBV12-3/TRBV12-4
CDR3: CASSATSGSYNEQFF
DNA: TGTGCCAGCAGTGCCACTAGCGGTTCCTACAATGAGCAGTTCTTC

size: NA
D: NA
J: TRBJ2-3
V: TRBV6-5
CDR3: CASSYSTPTTDTQYF
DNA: TGTGCCAGCAGTTACTCAACACCTACCACAGATACGCAGTATTTT

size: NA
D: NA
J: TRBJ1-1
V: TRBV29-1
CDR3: CSVLPGARTEAFF
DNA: TGCAGCGTCCTTCCGGGGGCACGCACTGAAGCTTTCTTT

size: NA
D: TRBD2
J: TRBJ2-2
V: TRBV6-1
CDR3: CASSHDSGTSARRELFF
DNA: TGTGCCAGCAGCCACGATTCCGGGACTAGCGCCCGTAGAGAGCTGTTTTTT

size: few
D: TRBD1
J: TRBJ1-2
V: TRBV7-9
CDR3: CASSMGQGPGYTF
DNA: TGTGCCAGCAGTATGGGACAGGGACCTGGCTACACCTTC

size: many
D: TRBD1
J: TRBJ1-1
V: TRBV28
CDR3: CASSPGTGGNTEAFF
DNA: TGTGCCAGCAGTCCAGGGACAGGGGGCAACACTGAAGCTTTCTTT

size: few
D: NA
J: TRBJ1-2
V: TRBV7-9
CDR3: CASSSSVGDYNYGYTF
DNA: TGTGCCAGCAGCTCAAGCGTGGGTGATTATAACTATGGCTACACCTTC

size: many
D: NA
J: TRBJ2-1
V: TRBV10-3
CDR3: CAISEYRGHSSYNEQFF
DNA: TGTGCCATCAGTGAGTACAGAGGGCACAGCTCCTACAATGAGCAGTTCTTC

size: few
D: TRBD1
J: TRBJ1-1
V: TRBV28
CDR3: CASSFGTGTTEAFF
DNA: TGTGCCAGCAGTTTCGGGACAGGGACTACTGAAGCTTTCTTT

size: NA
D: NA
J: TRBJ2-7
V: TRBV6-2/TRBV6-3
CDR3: CASSRGRRFTYEQYF
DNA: TGTGCCAGCAGCCGCGGGCGGCGGTTTACCTACGAGCAGTACTTC

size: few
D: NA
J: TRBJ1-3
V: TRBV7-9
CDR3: CASSLAALGNTIYF
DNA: TGTGCCAGCAGCTTAGCGGCATTAGGAAACACCATATATTTT

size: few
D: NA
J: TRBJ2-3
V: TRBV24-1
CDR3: CATSDGIPQYF
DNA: TGTGCCACCAGTGATGGGATCCCGCAGTATTTT

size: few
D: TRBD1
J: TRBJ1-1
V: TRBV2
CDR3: CASSAGQGLGEAFF
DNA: TGTGCCAGCAGTGCGGGACAGGGTCTGGGTGAAGCTTTCTTT

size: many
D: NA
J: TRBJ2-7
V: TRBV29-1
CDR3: CSVAGPPYEQYF
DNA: TGCAGCGTTGCAGGGCCCCCCTACGAGCAGTACTTC

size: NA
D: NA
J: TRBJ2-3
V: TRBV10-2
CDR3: CASRVEITDTQYF
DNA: TGCGCCAGTAGGGTCGAAATCACAGATACGCAGTATTTT

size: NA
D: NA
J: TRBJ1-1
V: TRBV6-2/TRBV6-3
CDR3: CASTKSGNTEAFF
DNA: TGTGCCAGCACCAAGTCGGGGAACACTGAAGCTTTCTTT

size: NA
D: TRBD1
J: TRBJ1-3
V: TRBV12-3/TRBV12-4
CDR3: CASSLARGAGNTIYF
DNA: TGTGCCAGCAGCCTCGCCAGGGGGGCTGGAAACACCATATATTTT

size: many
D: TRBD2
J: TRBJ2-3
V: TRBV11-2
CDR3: CASPKTGTSGRQTDTQYF
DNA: TGTGCCAGCCCTAAGACGGGGACTAGCGGGAGGCAGACAGATACGCAGTATTTT

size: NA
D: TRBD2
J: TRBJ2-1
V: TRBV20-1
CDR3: CSARDLRGTSASEQFF
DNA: TGCAGTGCTAGAGATTTAAGGGGGACTAGCGCTAGTGAGCAGTTCTTC

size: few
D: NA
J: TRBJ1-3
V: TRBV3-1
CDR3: CASSTGVYGNTIYF
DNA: TGTGCCAGCAGCACAGGAGTCTATGGAAACACCATATATTTT

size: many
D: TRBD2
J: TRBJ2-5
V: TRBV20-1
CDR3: CSALAGGKTQYF
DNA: TGCAGTGCTTTAGCGGGAGGAAAGACCCAGTACTTC

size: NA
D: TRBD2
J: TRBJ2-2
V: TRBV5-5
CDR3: CASSRSGRVTTGELFF
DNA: TGTGCCAGCAGCCGTAGCGGGAGGGTAACCACCGGGGAGCTGTTTTTT

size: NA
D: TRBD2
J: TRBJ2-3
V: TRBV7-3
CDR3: CASSLGTSGRHTDTQYF
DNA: TGTGCCAGCAGCTTAGGGACTAGCGGGAGGCACACAGATACGCAGTATTTT

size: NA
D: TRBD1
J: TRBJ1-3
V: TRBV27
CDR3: CASSLPRDRGGNTIYF
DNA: TGTGCCAGCAGTCTCCCCCGGGACAGGGGGGGAAACACCATATATTTT

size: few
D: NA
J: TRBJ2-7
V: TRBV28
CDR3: CAIQRVEQYF
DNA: TGTGCCATCCAGCGGGTCGAGCAGTACTTC

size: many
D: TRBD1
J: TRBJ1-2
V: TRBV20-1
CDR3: CSASAGGGYTF
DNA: TGCAGTGCTAGCGCAGGGGGTGGCTACACCTTC

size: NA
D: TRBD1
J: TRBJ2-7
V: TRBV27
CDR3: CASSSLSHRGPMEIEQYF
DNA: TGTGCCAGCAGTTCCCTATCGCACAGGGGGCCCATGGAGATCGAGCAGTACTTC

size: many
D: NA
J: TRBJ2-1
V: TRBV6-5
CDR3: CASSYQGGREQFF
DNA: TGTGCCAGCAGTTACCAAGGGGGGCGGGAGCAGTTCTTC

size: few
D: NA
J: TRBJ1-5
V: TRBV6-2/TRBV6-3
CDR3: CASSYSGLPNQPQHF
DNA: TGTGCCAGCAGTTACTCGGGCCTTCCCAATCAGCCCCAGCATTTT

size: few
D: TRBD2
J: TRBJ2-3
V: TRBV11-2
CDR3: CASSLNGAGGPVDTQYF
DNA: TGTGCCAGCAGCTTAAACGGAGCGGGAGGGCCGGTAGATACGCAGTATTTT

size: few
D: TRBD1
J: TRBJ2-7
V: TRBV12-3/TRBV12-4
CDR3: CASSRPTGVYDEQYF
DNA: TGTGCCAGCAGCCGACCTACAGGGGTTTATGACGAGCAGTACTTC

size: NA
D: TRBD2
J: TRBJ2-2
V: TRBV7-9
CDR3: CASSARLAGGPTGELFF
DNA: TGTGCCAGCAGCGCTAGACTAGCGGGAGGGCCGACCGGGGAGCTGTTTTTT

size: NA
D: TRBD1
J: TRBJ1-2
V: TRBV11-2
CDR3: CASSLDLGQGIRGYTF
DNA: TGTGCCAGCAGCTTAGATCTAGGACAGGGGATTCGTGGCTACACCTTC

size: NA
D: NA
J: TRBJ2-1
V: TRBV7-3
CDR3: CASSRGGPTYNEQFF
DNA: TGTGCCAGCAGCCGGGGCGGGCCTACCTACAATGAGCAGTTCTTC

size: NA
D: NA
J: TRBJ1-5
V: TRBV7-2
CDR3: CASSLVRGGNQPQHF
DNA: TGTGCCAGCAGCTTAGTGAGGGGCGGCAATCAGCCCCAGCATTTT

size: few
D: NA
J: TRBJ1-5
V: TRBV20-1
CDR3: CSVGQNANQPQHF
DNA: TGCAGTGTCGGACAGAACGCCAATCAGCCCCAGCATTTT